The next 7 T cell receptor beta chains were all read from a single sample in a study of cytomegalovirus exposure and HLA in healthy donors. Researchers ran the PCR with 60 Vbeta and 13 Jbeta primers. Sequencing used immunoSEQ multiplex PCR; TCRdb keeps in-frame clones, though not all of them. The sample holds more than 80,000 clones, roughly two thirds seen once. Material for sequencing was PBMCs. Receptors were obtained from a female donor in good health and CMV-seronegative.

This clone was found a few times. CDR3 DNA: TGCGCCAGCAGACAATACGATGGCTACGAGCAGTACTTC. This sequence encodes CASRQYDGYEQYF. The V and J genes are TRBV5-1 and TRBJ2-7; no firm D call. Trimming took 5 bases from V and 3 from J, leaving 12 bases between them. The CDR3 has 13 amino acids. The germline V gene has CDR1 SGHRS and CDR2 YFSETQ. Using reference TRBV5-1 and TRBJ2-7 for the parts outside the CDR3, the full variable domain is KAGVTQTPRYLIKTRGQQVTLSCSPISGHRSVSWYQQTPGQGLQFLFEYFSETQRNKGNFPGRFSGRQFSNSRSEMNVSTLELGDSALYLCASRQYDGYEQYFGPGTRLTVT.

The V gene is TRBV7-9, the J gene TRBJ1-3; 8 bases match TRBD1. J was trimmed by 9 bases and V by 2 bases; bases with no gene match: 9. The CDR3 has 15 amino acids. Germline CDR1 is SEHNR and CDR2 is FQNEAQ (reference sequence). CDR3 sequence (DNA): TGTGCCAGCAGCTTACAGGGGGCCCGAATAAGCACCATATATTTT. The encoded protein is CASSLQGARISTIYF.

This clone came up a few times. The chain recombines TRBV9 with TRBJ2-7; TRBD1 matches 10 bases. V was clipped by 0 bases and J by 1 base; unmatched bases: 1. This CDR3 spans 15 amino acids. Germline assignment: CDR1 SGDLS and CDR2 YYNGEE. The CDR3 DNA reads TGTGCCAGCAGCGTAGGGGGACAGGGGTCCTACGAGCAGTACTTC. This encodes CASSVGGQGSYEQYF.

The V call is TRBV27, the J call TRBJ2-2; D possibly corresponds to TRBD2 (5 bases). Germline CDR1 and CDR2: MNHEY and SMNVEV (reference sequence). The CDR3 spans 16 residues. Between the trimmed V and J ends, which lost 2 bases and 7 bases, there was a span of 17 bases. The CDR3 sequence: CASSLTPGLHSGELFF. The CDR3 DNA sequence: TGTGCCAGCAGTTTAACCCCCGGACTCCATAGCGGGGAGCTGTTTTTT.

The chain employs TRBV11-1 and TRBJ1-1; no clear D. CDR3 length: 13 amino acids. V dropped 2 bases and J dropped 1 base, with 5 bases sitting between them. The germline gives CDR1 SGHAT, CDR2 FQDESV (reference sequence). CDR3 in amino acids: CASSLIGNTEAFF. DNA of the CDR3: TGTGCCAGCAGCTTAATCGGGAACACTGAAGCTTTCTTT.

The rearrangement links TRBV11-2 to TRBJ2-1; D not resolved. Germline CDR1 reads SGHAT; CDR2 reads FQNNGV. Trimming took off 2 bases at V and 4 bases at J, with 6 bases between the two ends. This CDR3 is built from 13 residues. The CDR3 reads CASSLSVYNEQFF. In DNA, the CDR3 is TGTGCCAGCAGCTTATCGGTGTACAATGAGCAGTTCTTC.

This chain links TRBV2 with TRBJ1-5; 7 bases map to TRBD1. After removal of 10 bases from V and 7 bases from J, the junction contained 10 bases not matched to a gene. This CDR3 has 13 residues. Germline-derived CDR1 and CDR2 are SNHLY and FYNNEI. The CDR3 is CATIQGPGQPQHF. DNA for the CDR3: TGTGCCACTATACAGGGGCCTGGGCAGCCCCAGCATTTT.